This TCR beta chain appears in the sequencing data of a study of shared clonotypes between healthy human individuals. Study overall: The plates for each donor numbered three CD4 naive, three CD4 memory, two CD8 naive and one CD8 memory. Study-level results: Rarefaction analysis demonstrated incomplete sorted-subset sequencing notwithstanding large depth.

As concerns this clone: Its antigen is not identified.

Method: immunoSEQ multiplex PCR; TCRdb's copy keeps in-frame clones and lacks some. The sample shows over a million clones, around 95% of them seen only once. The investigators split CD4+ cells into a CD45RA+ naive subset and a CD45RA-negative memory subset. The germline V gene has CDR1 SGHVS and CDR2 FNYEAQ. V lost 5 bases and J lost 5, with 15 bases in between. The CDR3 totals 14 residues. The chain combines TRBV7-6 with TRBJ2-5; tentatively, D is TRBD1 or TRBD2 (5 bases each). The sequence was obtained from a man aged 25 to 45 in good health. Sequencing was performed on naive CD4+ T cells sorted from blood. As to subset: CD45RA+ positively selected. The CDR3 sequence: CASSLGTSKETQYF. CDR3 nucleotide sequence: TGTGCCAGCAGCCTAGGGACCTCCAAGGAGACCCAGTACTTC. Using reference TRBV7-6 and TRBJ2-5 for the parts outside the CDR3, the full variable domain is GAGVSQSPRYKVTKRGQDVALRCDPISGHVSLYWYRQALGQGPEFLTYFNYEAQQDKSGLPNDRFSAERPEGSISTLTIQRTEQRDSAMYRCASSLGTSKETQYFGPGTRLLVL.